The 2 T cell receptor beta chains presented below share a single source sample, sequenced in a study of cytotoxic CD8 clonotypes in ibrutinib-treated CLL. Data came from immunoSEQ multiplex PCR; TCRdb stores just in-frame clones and leaves some out. Seen here are approximately 200,000 clones, about 72% observed once, and the top ten hold 10% to 15%. The sample here was PBMCs, taken after 24 months of ibrutinib treatment. These receptors were collected from a human donor with chronic lymphocytic leukemia.

This rearrangement joins TRBV9 to TRBJ2-7; 8 bases align to TRBD2. J gave up 5 bases and V 2 bases, and 3 bases lay outside the gene matches. The CDR3 is 13 amino acids. Germline V CDR1 and CDR2: SGDLS, YYNGEE. CDR3 sequence (DNA): TGTGCCAGCAGCGTCAGCGGGAGCCACGAGCAGTACTTC. This gives the protein CASSVSGSHEQYF.

The chain combines TRBV5-1 with TRBJ2-2; D ambiguous. CDR1 is SGHRS, CDR2 YFSETQ, per germline. With 0 bases removed from V and 3 bases from J, the gap between germline ends came to 12 bases. The CDR3 is made up of 16 amino acids. The CDR3 protein is CASSLESAAYTGELFF. The CDR3 coding sequence is TGCGCCAGCAGCTTGGAATCGGCAGCCTACACCGGGGAGCTGTTTTTT.